The source of this TCR beta chain is a study of T cell responses to AZD1222 COVID-19 vaccine. Measured with immunoSEQ multiplex PCR; TCRdb has only the in-frame clones, and not every one. Among 120,000 or so clones listed, 80% to 90% were seen once. As regards this clone: Its specificity is unknown.

Study-wide results and limits: Spike-specific TCRs gained breadth and depth after people received two AZD1222 doses.

The V end lost 8 bases, the J end lost 10 bases, and 26 bases lay between the germline ends. Germline V gene sequence: CDR1 SGHAT, CDR2 FQNNGV. The CDR3 consists of 15 residues. This sequence joins TRBV11-2 and TRBJ1-1; tentatively, D is TRBD1 (6 bases). Material: peripheral blood, obtained on day 0 of MenACWY control vaccination. The origin of this receptor is an adult in good health. The CDR3 protein is CASAGNRRDILRAFF. In DNA, the CDR3 is TGTGCCAGCGCGGGGAACCGCCGGGACATCCTTCGAGCTTTCTTT.